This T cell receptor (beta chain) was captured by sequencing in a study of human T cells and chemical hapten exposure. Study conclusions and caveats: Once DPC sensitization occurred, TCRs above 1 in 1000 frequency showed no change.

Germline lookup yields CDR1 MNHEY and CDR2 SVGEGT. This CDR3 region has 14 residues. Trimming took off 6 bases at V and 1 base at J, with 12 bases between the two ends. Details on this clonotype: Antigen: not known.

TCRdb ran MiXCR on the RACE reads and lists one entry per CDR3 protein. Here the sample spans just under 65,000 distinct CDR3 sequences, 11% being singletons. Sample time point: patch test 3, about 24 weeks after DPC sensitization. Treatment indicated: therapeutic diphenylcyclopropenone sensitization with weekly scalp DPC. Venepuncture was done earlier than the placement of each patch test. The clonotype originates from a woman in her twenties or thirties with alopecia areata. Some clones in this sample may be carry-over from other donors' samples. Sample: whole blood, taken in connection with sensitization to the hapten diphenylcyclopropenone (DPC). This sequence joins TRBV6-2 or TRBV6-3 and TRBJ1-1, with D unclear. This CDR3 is CASSPHEANTEAFF. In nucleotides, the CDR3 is TGTGCCAGCAGCCCCCATGAGGCGAACACTGAAGCTTTCTTT.